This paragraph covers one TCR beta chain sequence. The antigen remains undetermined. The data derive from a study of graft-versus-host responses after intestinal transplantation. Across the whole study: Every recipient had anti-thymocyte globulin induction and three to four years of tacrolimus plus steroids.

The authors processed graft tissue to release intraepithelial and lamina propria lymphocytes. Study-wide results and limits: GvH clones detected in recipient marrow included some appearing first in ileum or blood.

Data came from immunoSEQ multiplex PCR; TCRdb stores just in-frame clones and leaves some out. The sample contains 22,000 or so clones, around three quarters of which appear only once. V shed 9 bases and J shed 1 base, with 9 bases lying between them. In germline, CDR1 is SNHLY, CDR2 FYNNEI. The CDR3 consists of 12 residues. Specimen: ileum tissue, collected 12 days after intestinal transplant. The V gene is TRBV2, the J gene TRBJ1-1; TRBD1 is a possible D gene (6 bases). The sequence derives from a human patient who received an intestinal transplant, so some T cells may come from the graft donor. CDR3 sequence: CARKQGNTEAFF. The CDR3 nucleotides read TGTGCCAGAAAACAGGGGAACACTGAAGCTTTCTTT.